Following are 11 T cell receptor beta chains from one sample sequenced in a study. TCRdb re-analysed the 5' RACE reads in MiXCR, keeping a single row per CDR3 protein. The sample lists about 47,000 distinct CDR3 sequences; around 26% were seen once. Source material: naive CD4+ T cells sorted from blood. The subset denotes: naive CD4+ T cells, CD4+CD45RA+CD25-. The receptors were gathered from a female donor with breast cancer.

This clonotype was seen repeatedly, ten times or more. The V call is TRBV4-2, the J call TRBJ1-1, with D possibly TRBD1 on 5 matching bases. Trimming stripped 0 bases from V and 5 bases from J, with 7 bases between. CDR1 LGHNA and CDR2 YNFKEQ come from the germline V gene. The CDR3 is made up of 13 amino acids. The CDR3 reads CASSQEQVTEAFF. In DNA form, the CDR3 reads TGTGCCAGCAGCCAAGAACAGGTGACTGAAGCTTTCTTT.

The V and J genes are TRBV20-1 and TRBJ2-3; D may be TRBD2 (5 bases). V was trimmed by 0 bases and J by 0 bases, leaving 13 bases between them. The CDR3 loop spans 16 amino acids. Germline values: CDR1 DFQATT, CDR2 SNEGSKA (reference sequence). CDR3 amino acids: CSARDLQRTSTDTQYF. The DNA for the CDR3 is TGCAGTGCTAGAGATTTACAGCGGACTAGCACAGATACGCAGTATTTT.

V and J are TRBV20-1 and TRBJ2-5; possibly TRBD1 for D (6 bases). V lost 2 bases and J lost 5, with 15 bases in between. The CDR3 consists of 14 residues. Germline-derived CDR1 and CDR2 are DFQATT and SNEGSKA (reference sequence). The CDR3 loop reads CSARRPQGMETQYF. The DNA of the CDR3 is TGCAGTGCTAGAAGACCCCAGGGGATGGAGACCCAGTACTTC.

V usage is TRBV7-3 and J usage is TRBJ2-1, with TRBD2 identical over 12 bases. V shed 3 bases, J shed 4 bases, and the junction held 1 base outside the gene matches. CDR1 is SGHTA, CDR2 FQGTGA, per germline. The CDR3 totals 15 residues. CDR3 residues: CASSFGLAGYNEQFF. For the CDR3, the DNA is TGTGCCAGCAGCTTTGGACTAGCGGGGTACAATGAGCAGTTCTTC.

CDR3 loop: CASSLGGTVTGELFF. CDR3 DNA: TGCGCCAGCAGCTTGGGGGGAACGGTCACCGGGGAGCTGTTTTTT. The J gene is TRBJ2-2, the V gene TRBV5-1; no firm D call. V lost 0 bases and J 4 bases, leaving 10 bases between the germline ends. Germline-derived CDR1 and CDR2 are SGHRS and YFSETQ. This CDR3 is 15 amino acids long.

CDR3 amino acids: CASSYRQAPHEQYF. DNA of the CDR3: TGTGCCAGCAGTTACAGGCAGGCCCCCCACGAGCAGTACTTC. The chain couples TRBV6-6 to TRBJ2-7; no firm D call. The CDR3 extends over 14 amino acids. The V end was cut by 2 bases, the J end by 5 bases, with 13 bases between. Germline CDR1 and CDR2: MNHNY and SVGAGI (reference sequence).

As to this clonotype: The junction does not match germline at one end; this may be a read error. The chain is built from TRBV7-2 and TRBJ2-3, with 9 nucleotides matching TRBD2. The CDR3 consists of 16 residues. Germline V gives CDR1 SGHTA, CDR2 FQGNSA. The CDR3 bases are TGTGCCAGCAGCTCCGTAGCGGGAGTGAGGGCAGATACGCGGTATTTT. This codes for CASSSVAGVRADTRYF.

The chain combines TRBV7-2 with TRBJ2-7; 9 bases fit TRBD2. Germline assignment: CDR1 SGHTA and CDR2 FQGNSA. V dropped 1 base and J dropped 3; count of bases not matched to a gene: 7. The CDR3 consists of 16 residues. This chain's CDR3 is CASSLVAGGPRYEQYF. The CDR3 bases are TGTGCCAGCAGCTTAGTGGCGGGAGGGCCTCGCTACGAGCAGTACTTC.

This clonotype was counted only a few times. The chain uses TRBV7-2 and TRBJ2-5, with 13 nucleotides matching TRBD2. Germline V gives CDR1 SGHTA, CDR2 FQGNSA. The CDR3 totals 16 residues. Trimming cost V 5 bases and J 5 bases; bases outside gene matches: 8. Here the CDR3 DNA reads TGTGCCAGCAGCCCAGCTGGGACTAGCGGGGTTGAGACCCAGTACTTC. Translating it yields CASSPAGTSGVETQYF.

This chain connects TRBV7-3 to TRBJ2-1, with D perhaps assigned TRBD1 or TRBD2 (6 bases each). V shed 2 bases and J shed 9 bases, with 17 bases lying between them. CDR1 is SGHTA and CDR2 is FQGTGA in the germline V gene. The CDR3 is 15 amino acids. The DNA of the CDR3 is TGTGCCAGCAGCTTATTTTCTAGGGGGGTAAGTGAGCAGTTCTTC. Its translation is CASSLFSRGVSEQFF.

V is TRBV6-6 and J is TRBJ2-5, with D unclear. Looked up from germline, CDR1 is MNHNY and CDR2 is SVGAGI (reference sequence). This CDR3 comprises 12 residues. With 4 bases removed from V and 5 bases from J, the gap between germline ends came to 8 bases. Written as DNA, the CDR3 is TGTGCCAGCAGTTCGGGTGGGGAGACCCAGTACTTC. Translation: CASSSGGETQYF.